The text below deals with one T cell receptor (beta chain). These data originate in a study of blood T cell repertoires in COVID-19. Across the whole study: Specimens from acute and convalescent COVID-19 originated in the United States, Italy and Spain. T cells, B-cell-depleted T cells, or PBMCs supplied cDNA or gDNA.

In the original processing: Amplification of reference gene primers was used by the study to estimate nucleated cell counts. Here immunoSEQ multiplex PCR was the method, and the copy in TCRdb shows in-frame clones only, minus some. For V, J and clone size, that table is used; D and trimming come from the DNA. The sample has over 120,000 clones, nearly 90% seen once. V lost 4 bases, J lost 2 bases, and 8 bases stayed unmatched. Germline V gene data show CDR1 as LGHNA and CDR2 as YNFKEQ. The CDR3 spans 16 residues. This sequence joins TRBV4-2 and TRBJ2-1; 7 nucleotides align to TRBD1. The receptor was isolated from a man aged 70-80 years with acute or convalescent COVID-19. The sample consisted of peripheral blood. As DNA, the CDR3 is TGTGCCAGCAGCCGACAGACAGGGATCCCCTACAATGAGCAGTTCTTC. Its translation: CASSRQTGIPYNEQFF.